This entry concerns a single T cell receptor beta chain. Its antigen is still unknown. The sample comes from a study of T cell responses to AZD1222 COVID-19 vaccine. Study outcomes and limitations: Nearly half of spike-specific TCRs reportedly go after variant regions that carry no mutations. Following two doses of AZD1222, Spike-specific TCR breadth and depth rose. The CD4 TCRs associated with vaccination extended across spike and predominated at 160-218 and 743-854.

The table came from immunoSEQ multiplex PCR; TCRdb's copy has only in-frame clones and leaves some out. The top ten hold 5.5% to 7% of the sample, which has around 44,000 clones, about 86% seen once. V shed 0 bases, J shed 5 bases, and the junction held 6 bases outside the gene matches. CDR3 length: 16 residues. Germline CDR1 is SGHTA and CDR2 is FQGNSA. This clonotype was obtained from an adult who received the AZD1222 COVID-19 vaccine. Material: peripheral blood, obtained 28 days after the second AZD1222 dose. The chain has TRBV7-2 and TRBJ2-5; 10 bases line up with TRBD1. The CDR3 bases are TGTGCCAGCAGCTTAGCCGTAGGACAGGGGGTTGAGACCCAGTACTTC. It codes for CASSLAVGQGVETQYF.